Below are 23 T cell receptor beta chains sequenced from a single sample in a study of blood T cell repertoires in COVID-19. Some clones are missing from TCRdb's copy, which holds only in-frame ones; the method was immunoSEQ multiplex PCR. The table includes fewer than 90,000 clones, less than 80% detected once. The sample taken for sequencing was peripheral blood. Receptors were obtained from a woman in her forties or fifties with acute or convalescent COVID-19.

The J gene is TRBJ2-2, the V gene TRBV6-1; D unclear. This CDR3 is built from 14 residues. CDR1 is MNHNS and CDR2 is SASEGT in the germline V gene. V shed 2 bases and J shed 1 base, with 5 bases lying between them. The CDR3 DNA reads as TGTGCCAGCAGTGAAAGCTGGAACACCGGGGAGCTGTTTTTT. Translating gives CASSESWNTGELFF.

The rearrangement joins TRBV29-1 to TRBJ2-7; the match to TRBD1 covers 8 bases. Trimming removed 0 bases from V and 3 bases from J; junction bases left unmatched: 1. Germline V gives CDR1 SQVTM, CDR2 ANQGSEA. The CDR3 spans 13 residues. The CDR3 loop is CSVEEQGDYEQYF. The CDR3 region has the DNA TGCAGCGTTGAAGAACAGGGGGACTACGAGCAGTACTTC.

This clone has more than one count but fewer than ten. This sequence joins TRBV19 and TRBJ2-3; no clear D gene. CDR3 length: 14 amino acids. The V end was cut by 3 bases, the J end by 2 bases, with 9 bases between. CDR1 and CDR2 (germline): LNHDA, SQIVND (reference sequence). CDR3 residues: CASSMSTYTDTQYF. The CDR3 DNA reads as TGTGCCAGTAGTATGTCTACTTACACAGATACGCAGTATTTT.

V usage is TRBV28 and J usage is TRBJ1-5; D ambiguous. V lost 5 bases, J lost 5 bases, and 19 bases lay in between. Looked up from germline, CDR1 is MDHEN and CDR2 is SYDVKM. CDR3 size: 16 residues. The CDR3 coding sequence is TGTGCCAGCAGTCCCACAGCGGTGGATGTCCATCAGCCCCAGCATTTT. Translated: CASSPTAVDVHQPQHF.

The chain is built from TRBV4-2 and TRBJ2-7; 10 bases fit TRBD1. Trimming took 5 bases from V and 6 from J; bases not matched to a gene: 7. Germline CDR1 and CDR2: LGHNA and YNFKEQ. The CDR3 length is 14 residues. DNA for the CDR3: TGTGCCAGCAGCGATGGGACAGGGGTGGCCGAGCAGTACTTC. Amino acid sequence: CASSDGTGVAEQYF.

This clone was recorded once. The chain combines TRBV19 with TRBJ1-5, with D unclear. Per the germline V gene, CDR1 is LNHDA and CDR2 is SQIVND (reference sequence). V lost 3 bases, J lost 3 bases, and 9 bases lay in between. This CDR3 contains 14 residues. The CDR3 DNA is TGTGCCAGTAGTATCTCGGGAACCAATCAGCCCCAGCATTTT. Translation gives CASSISGTNQPQHF.

The rearrangement joins TRBV9 to TRBJ2-1, with D tentatively TRBD1 (5 bases). CDR3 length: 11 residues. Trimming cost V 0 bases and J 10 bases, with 5 bases left between them. The germline CDR1 and CDR2 sequences are SGDLS and YYNGEE. Written as DNA, the CDR3 is TGTGCCAGCAGCGTAGAGGGGGAGCAGTTCTTC. Its protein is CASSVEGEQFF.

On this clone itself: Other DNA sequences within the sample encode an identical CDR3. The chain is built from TRBV19 and TRBJ1-1, with no clear D. CDR3 length equals 13 residues. Trimming removed 2 bases at V and 1 base at J, with 5 bases between. From germline, CDR1 is LNHDA and CDR2 SQIVND (reference sequence). In DNA, the CDR3 is TGTGCCAGTAGTATATCGGGGAACACTGAAGCTTTCTTT. It encodes CASSISGNTEAFF.

This chain links TRBV6-4 with TRBJ2-7, with 12 bases aligning to TRBD1. Germline V lookup: CDR1 MRHNA, CDR2 SNTAGT. Trimming took 4 bases from V and 7 from J; bases not matched to a gene: 8. The CDR3 runs to 15 residues. The CDR3 bases are TGTGCCAGCAGTGGGCCGGGACAGGGGGCCCGGGAGCAGTACTTC. Translating gives CASSGPGQGAREQYF.

This clone occurred a few times. The chain is built from TRBV25-1 and TRBJ1-2, with 7 bases aligning to TRBD1. The ends lost 2 bases at V and 5 bases at J; junction bases unmatched: 2. Germline CDR1 reads MGHDK; CDR2 reads SYGVNS. CDR3 length: 13 amino acids. CDR3 bases: TGTGCCAGCAGTGAAACGGGACAGTATGGCTACACCTTC. Translating it yields CASSETGQYGYTF.

The rearrangement links TRBV7-9 to TRBJ1-2, with D possibly matching TRBD1 (5 bases). Germline CDR1 is SEHNR and CDR2 is FQNEAQ (reference sequence). The CDR3 totals 16 residues. Trimming cost V 4 bases and J 3 bases, with 18 bases left between them. This CDR3 is CASSSISGLGDYGYTF. As DNA, the CDR3 is TGTGCCAGCAGCTCGATCTCGGGACTTGGGGACTATGGCTACACCTTC.

The chain joins TRBV4-1 to TRBJ1-1; D remains unclear. The germline V gene encodes CDR1 MGHRA and CDR2 YSYEKL. This CDR3 region has 14 residues. V dropped 1 base and J dropped 5 bases, with 11 bases sitting between them. This chain's CDR3 is CASSQVYGGTEAFF. The CDR3 nucleotides read TGCGCCAGCAGCCAAGTATACGGAGGGACTGAAGCTTTCTTT.

The chain has TRBV5-5 and TRBJ1-2, with 9 bases lining up with TRBD1. This CDR3 comprises 15 residues. The germline CDR1 and CDR2 sequences are SGHKS and YYEKEE (reference sequence). V was clipped by 4 bases and J by 8 bases; unmatched bases: 12. Written as DNA, the CDR3 is TGTGCCAGCAGCCCTTCCGGGACAGGGTTACGGGGCTACACCTTC. Translated: CASSPSGTGLRGYTF. The complete variable domain, with remaining parts taken from reference TRBV5-5 and TRBJ1-2, reads DAGVTQSPTHLIKTRGQQVTLRCSPISGHKSVSWYQQVLGQGPQFIFQYYEKEERGRGNFPDRFSARQFPNYSSELNVNALLLGDSALYLCASSPSGTGLRGYTFGSGTRLTVV.

V gene TRBV7-3 combines with J gene TRBJ1-5; 8 bases match TRBD1. From germline, CDR1 is SGHTA and CDR2 FQGTGA. This CDR3 comprises 14 residues. Trimming at V came to 6 bases and at J to 3 bases, leaving 4 bases not matched to a gene. CDR3 DNA: TGTGCCAGCAGAATACAGGGGGTCAATCAGCCCCAGCATTTT. This gives the protein CASRIQGVNQPQHF.

The V and J genes are TRBV4-1 and TRBJ1-4, with 7 bases identical to TRBD1. The germline CDR1 and CDR2 sequences are MGHRA and YSYEKL. The length of the CDR3 is 16 residues. V gave up 4 bases and J gave up 5 bases; unmatched junction bases: 10. CDR3 nucleotide sequence: TGCGCCAGCAGCCCATCAGGGGGTCGAGGCAATGAAAAACTGTTTTTT. It yields the protein CASSPSGGRGNEKLFF.

As concerns this clone: Other DNA sequences of this sample code for an identical CDR3. This sequence joins TRBV6-5 and TRBJ1-1; the D gene is possibly TRBD1 (6 bases). The CDR3 is 13 amino acids. V dropped 4 bases and J dropped 3 bases, with 9 bases sitting between them. CDR1 and CDR2 (germline): MNHEY, SVGAGI. The CDR3 loop is CASSLQGYTEAFF. For the CDR3, the DNA is TGTGCCAGCAGTTTACAGGGCTACACTGAAGCTTTCTTT.

The CDR3 nucleotides read TGTGCCAGCAGGGGGGGGATGAAAGTTCACCAAGAGACCCAGTACTTC. It yields the protein CASRGGMKVHQETQYF. The rearrangement joins TRBV28 to TRBJ2-5, with 7 positions matching TRBD2. The length of the CDR3 is 16 residues. From germline, CDR1 is MDHEN and CDR2 SYDVKM. The trim removed 6 bases at V and 0 bases at J, leaving 10 bases unmatched.

The CDR3 loop is CASSLTGQGEAFF. CDR3 nucleotide sequence: TGCGCCAGCAGCTTGACCGGACAGGGTGAAGCTTTCTTT. This chain uses TRBV5-1 with TRBJ1-1; 8 nucleotides agree with TRBD1. The trim removed 1 base at V and 7 bases at J, leaving 3 bases unmatched. CDR1 SGHRS and CDR2 YFSETQ come from the germline V gene. There are 13 residues in the CDR3.

This clone turned up a few times. The chain employs TRBV11-2 and TRBJ1-5; no definite D call. In germline, CDR1 is SGHAT, CDR2 FQNNGV. The CDR3 extends over 13 amino acids. The germline V and J ends were trimmed by 0 bases and 4 bases, with 4 bases remaining between them. CDR3: CASSLDINQPQHF. CDR3 DNA: TGTGCCAGCAGCTTAGATATAAATCAGCCCCAGCATTTT.

This clone occurred a few times. The chain combines TRBV6-5 with TRBJ2-1; TRBD2 aligns across 7 bases. J lost 5 bases, V lost 0 bases, and 1 base had no gene match. Germline values: CDR1 MNHEY, CDR2 SVGAGI. This CDR3 region has 14 residues. CDR3 nucleotides: TGTGCCAGCAGTTACTCGGGGGGGAACAATGAGCAGTTCTTC. Translated, it gives CASSYSGGNNEQFF.

The V gene is TRBV2, the J gene TRBJ2-1, with 9 bases lining up with TRBD2. CDR1 is SNHLY and CDR2 is FYNNEI in the germline V gene. V was clipped by 6 bases and J by 6 bases; unmatched bases: 9. The CDR3 runs 15 residues. CDR3 DNA: TGTGCCAGCAGGACGACTAGCGGAACCGGCAATGAGCAGTTCTTC. It encodes CASRTTSGTGNEQFF. The full variable domain, in which reference TRBV2 and TRBJ2-1 provide the parts outside the CDR3, is EPEVTQTPSHQVTQMGQEVILRCVPISNHLYFYWYRQILGQKVEFLVSFYNNEISEKSEIFDDQFSVERPDGSNFTLKIRSTKLEDSAMYFCASRTTSGTGNEQFFGPGTRLTVL.

This chain links TRBV6-6 with TRBJ1-3; D uncertain. Germline assignment: CDR1 MNHNY and CDR2 SVGAGI (reference sequence). This CDR3 region has 16 residues. V gave up 5 bases and J gave up 0 bases, with 14 bases separating them. CDR3 nucleotide sequence: TGTGCCAGCAGTCCTTTCTTGGAGGACTCTGGAAACACCATATATTTT. Encoded protein: CASSPFLEDSGNTIYF.

The DNA of the CDR3 is TGCGCCAAGCTGACAGGCAGCTTAGGTCCTGGAAACACCATATATTTT. Protein sequence: CAKLTGSLGPGNTIYF. The gene calls are TRBV10-1 and TRBJ1-3; tentative D call: TRBD1 (6 bases). V shed 10 bases and J shed 2 bases, with 21 bases lying between them. CDR3 size: 16 residues. In germline, CDR1 is WNHNN, CDR2 SYGVQD (reference sequence).